The present T cell receptor (beta chain) was sequenced within a study of technical replicates of blood from a handful of donors. The protocol was immunoSEQ multiplex PCR, while the TCRdb copy is restricted to in-frame clones and leaves out a portion. Found here are just under 60,000 clones, roughly 91% of them singletons; the top ten hold approximately 3.9%. Trimming pared 3 bases from V and 10 bases from J, leaving 8 bases between. The CDR3 extends over 11 amino acids. From germline, CDR1 is SGHRS and CDR2 YFSETQ. The TCR originated in a human donor in good health. Some clones in this sample may be carry-over from other donors' samples. What was sequenced was PBMCs. The chain couples TRBV5-1 to TRBJ2-1; D gene uncertain. In DNA, the CDR3 is TGCGCCAGCAGCTCAGGTATGGAGCAGTTCTTC. Translating gives CASSSGMEQFF.